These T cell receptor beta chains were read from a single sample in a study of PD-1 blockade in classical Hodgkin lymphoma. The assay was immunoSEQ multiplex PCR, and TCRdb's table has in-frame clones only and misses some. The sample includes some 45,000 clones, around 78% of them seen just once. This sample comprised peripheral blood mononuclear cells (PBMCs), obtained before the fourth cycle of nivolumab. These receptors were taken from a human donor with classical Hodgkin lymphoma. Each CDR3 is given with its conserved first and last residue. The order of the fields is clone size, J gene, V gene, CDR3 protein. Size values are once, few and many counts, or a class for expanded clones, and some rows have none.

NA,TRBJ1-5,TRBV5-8,CASVQGGEAYSNQPQHF
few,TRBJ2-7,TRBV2,CASGGTSSYEQYF
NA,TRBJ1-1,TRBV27,CASRIRGQWGAEAFF
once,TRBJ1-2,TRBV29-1,CSVRYGTDYGYTF
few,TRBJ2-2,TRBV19,CASTYTGELFF
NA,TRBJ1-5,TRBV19,CASTGTGGNQPQHF
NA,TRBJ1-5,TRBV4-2,CASSHHGQGFGQPQHF
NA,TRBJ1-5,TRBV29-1,CSVGDGNQPQHF
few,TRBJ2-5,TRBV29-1,CSVGLGLAGGPGETQYF
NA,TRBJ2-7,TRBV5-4,CASSLSPDRVYEQYF
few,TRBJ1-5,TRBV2,CASSGTGGINQPQHF
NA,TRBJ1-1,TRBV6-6,CASSYKTGNTEAFF
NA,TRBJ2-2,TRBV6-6,CASSYGGRTGELFF
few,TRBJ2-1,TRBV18,CASSPFSGGRGNEQFF
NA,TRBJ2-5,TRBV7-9,CASRTGGKETQYF
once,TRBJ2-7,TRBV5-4,CASSPDRARSYEQYF
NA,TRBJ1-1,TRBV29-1,CSAQDSLMKHTEAFF
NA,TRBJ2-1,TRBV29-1,CSVVHPYNEQFF
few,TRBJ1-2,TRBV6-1,CASSEEGQSYGYTF
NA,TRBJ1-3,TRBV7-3,CASSSTSGNTIYF
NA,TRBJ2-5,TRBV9,CASSFHRAEETQYF
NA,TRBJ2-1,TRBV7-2,CASSSNEKQFF
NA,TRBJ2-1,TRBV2,CAGEDGVDNEQFF
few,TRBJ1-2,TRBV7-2,CASSLPGQTYGYTF
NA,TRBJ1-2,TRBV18,CASSPQGDYGYTF
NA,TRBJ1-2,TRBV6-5,CASSYFTGGGYGYTF
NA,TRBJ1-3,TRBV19,CASMEAGNTIYF
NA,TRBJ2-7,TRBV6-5,CASSYSPRDDEQYF
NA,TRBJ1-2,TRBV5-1,CASSFFQLYGYTF
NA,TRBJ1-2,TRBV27,CASSLQVGYGYTF
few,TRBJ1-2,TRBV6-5,CASSPTILYGYTF
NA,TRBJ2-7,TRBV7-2,CASSVMGEQYF
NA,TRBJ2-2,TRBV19,CATRAGTGELFF
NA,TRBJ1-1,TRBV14,CASSQIWDANPKGTEAFF
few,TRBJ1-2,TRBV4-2,CASSQGALTNYGYTF
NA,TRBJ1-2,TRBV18,CASSYGPGQDYGYTF
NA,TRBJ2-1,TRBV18,CASSPSAGGPDEQFF
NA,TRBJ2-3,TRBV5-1,CASSFTSGDIDTQYF
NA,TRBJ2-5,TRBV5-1,CASSLGQYQETQYF
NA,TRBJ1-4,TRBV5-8,CASSLWGREGTNEKLFF
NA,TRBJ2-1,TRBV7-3,CASSLTGTSGGLYNEQFF
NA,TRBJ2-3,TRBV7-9,CASSFGGGTDTQYF
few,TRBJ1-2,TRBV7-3,CASSLTGGDGYTF
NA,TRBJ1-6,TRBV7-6,CASSREGQFNSPLHF
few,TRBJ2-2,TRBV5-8,CASSRRPGELFF
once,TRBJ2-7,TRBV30,CAWSVPGALSYEQYF
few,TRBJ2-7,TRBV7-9,CASSSQSGAYEQYF
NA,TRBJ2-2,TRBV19,CATKGGRNTGELFF
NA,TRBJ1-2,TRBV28,CASSTTRTGFYGYTF
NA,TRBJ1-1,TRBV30,CAWSRGPEAFF
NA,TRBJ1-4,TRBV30,CALSRQDENEKLFF
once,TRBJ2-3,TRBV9,CASSVGRGRAIDTQYF
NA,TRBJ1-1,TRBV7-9,CAGGVAGNTEAFF
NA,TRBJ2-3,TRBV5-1,CASSSWTGADTQYF
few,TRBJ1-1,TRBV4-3,CASSQVGVMNTEAFF
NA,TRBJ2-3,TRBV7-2,CASSPGGDTQYF
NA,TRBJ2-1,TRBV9,CASSVATSRGQLFF
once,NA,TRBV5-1,CASSLEGTGTYEQYF
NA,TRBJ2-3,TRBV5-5,CASSPGTADTQYF